Included here is one T cell receptor beta chain sequence, with context. This sample is drawn from a study of sequential checkpoint blockade in melanoma. About the research overall: Maintenance nivolumab came after either treatment sequence.

Treatment of the sample: randomized to nivolumab then ipilimumab (arm A) or the reverse (arm B). Germline V gives CDR1 MDHEN, CDR2 SYDVKM. The V gene end was trimmed by 4 bases and the J gene end by 1 base; junction bases not matched to a gene: 3. There are 16 residues in the CDR3. Repertoires were generated with immunoSEQ multiplex PCR, while TCRdb's copy carries only in-frame clones and drops some. Here the sample spans 25,000 to 35,000 clones, about 88% being singletons. The TCR comes from a human donor with melanoma. The sample in question was CD8+ T cells sorted from blood (inferred from file names), obtained from a patient given nivolumab and ipilimumab in sequence. The V and J genes are TRBV28 and TRBJ2-1, with 11 bases aligning to TRBD2. CDR3 coding DNA: TGTGCCAGCAGTTGGGGACTAGCGGCGTCCTACAATGAGCAGTTCTTC. This translates into CASSWGLAASYNEQFF.